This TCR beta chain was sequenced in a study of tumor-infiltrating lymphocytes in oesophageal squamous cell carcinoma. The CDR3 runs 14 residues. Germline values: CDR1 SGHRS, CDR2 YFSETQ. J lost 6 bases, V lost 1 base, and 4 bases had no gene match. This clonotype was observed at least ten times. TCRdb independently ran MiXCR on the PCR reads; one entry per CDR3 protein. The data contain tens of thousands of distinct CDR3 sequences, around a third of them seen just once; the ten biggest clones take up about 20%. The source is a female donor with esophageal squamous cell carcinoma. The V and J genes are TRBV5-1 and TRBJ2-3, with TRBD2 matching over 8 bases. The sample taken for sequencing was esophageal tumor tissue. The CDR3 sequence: CASSLSGSVDTQYF. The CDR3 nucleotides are TGCGCCAGCAGCTTGAGCGGGAGTGTCGATACGCAGTATTTT.